This T cell receptor beta chain was profiled in a study of blood T cell repertoires in COVID-19. Methods used by the authors: Amplified reference gene primers provided the basis for estimating nucleated cell counts. The assay was immunoSEQ multiplex PCR, and TCRdb's table has in-frame clones only and misses some. From that table come the V and J calls and clone size; the DNA was used to work out D and trimming. The data show 120,000 or so clones, around 68% seen once. V lost 5 bases and J 4 bases, leaving 14 bases between the germline ends. The CDR3 sequence is 14 residues long. The germline gives CDR1 LGHDT, CDR2 YNNKEL (reference sequence). This clone showed up just a few times.

The sample comprised peripheral blood. This rearrangement joins TRBV3-1 (or the pseudogene TRBV3-2) to TRBJ2-5, with TRBD2 as a possible D gene (5 bases). This receptor was taken from a woman aged 55-70 years with acute or convalescent COVID-19. CDR3 bases: TGTGCCAGCAGCTACGGGGTATACGGAGAGACCCAGTACTTC. It is translated as CASSYGVYGETQYF.